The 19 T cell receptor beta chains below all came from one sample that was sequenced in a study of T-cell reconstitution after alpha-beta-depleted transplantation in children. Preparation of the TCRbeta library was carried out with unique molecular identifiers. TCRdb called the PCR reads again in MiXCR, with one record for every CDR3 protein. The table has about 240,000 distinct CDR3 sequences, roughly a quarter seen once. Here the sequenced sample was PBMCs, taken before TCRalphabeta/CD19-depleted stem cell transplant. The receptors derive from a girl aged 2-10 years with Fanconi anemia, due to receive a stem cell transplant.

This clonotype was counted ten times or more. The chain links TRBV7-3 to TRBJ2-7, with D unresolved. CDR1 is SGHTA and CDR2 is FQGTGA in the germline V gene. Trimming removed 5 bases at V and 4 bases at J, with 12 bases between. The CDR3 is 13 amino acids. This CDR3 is CASSLIGGYEQYF. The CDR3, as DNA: TGTGCCAGCAGCCTCATCGGCGGTTACGAGCAGTACTTC. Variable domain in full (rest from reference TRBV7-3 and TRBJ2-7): GAGVSQTPSNKVTEKGKYVELRCDPISGHTALYWYRQSLGQGPEFLIYFQGTGAADDSGLPNDRFFAVRPEGSVSTLKIQRTERGDSAVYLCASSLIGGYEQYFGPGTRLTVT.

The CDR3 DNA follows: TGTGCCAGCAGCTCCTTTCGCGAGGGTTACAATGAGCAGTTCTTC. Translated, it gives CASSSFREGYNEQFF. V is TRBV7-9 and J is TRBJ2-1, with D perhaps TRBD2 (5 bases). The CDR3 spans 15 residues. V was clipped by 4 bases and J by 4 bases, with 14 bases between them. Germline values: CDR1 SEHNR, CDR2 FQNEAQ (reference sequence).

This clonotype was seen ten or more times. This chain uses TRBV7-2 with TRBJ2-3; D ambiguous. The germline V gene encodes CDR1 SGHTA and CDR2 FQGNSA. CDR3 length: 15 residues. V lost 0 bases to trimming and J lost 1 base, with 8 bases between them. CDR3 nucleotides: TGTGCCAGCAGCTTAGCCCGGGCCCGCACAGATACGCAGTATTTT. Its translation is CASSLARARTDTQYF.

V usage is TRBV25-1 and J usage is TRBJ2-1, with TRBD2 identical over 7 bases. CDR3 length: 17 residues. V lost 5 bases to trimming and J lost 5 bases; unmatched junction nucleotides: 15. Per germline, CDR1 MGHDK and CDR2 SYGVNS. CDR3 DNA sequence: TGTGCCAGCAGTTTACATAGAGGGCTAGCGGAAAACAATGAGCAGTTCTTC. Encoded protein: CASSLHRGLAENNEQFF. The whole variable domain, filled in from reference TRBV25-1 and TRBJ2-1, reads EADIYQTPRYLVIGTGKKITLECSQTMGHDKMYWYQQDPGMELHLIHYSYGVNSTEKGDLSSESTVSRIRTEHFPLTLESARPSHTSQYLCASSLHRGLAENNEQFFGPGTRLTVL.

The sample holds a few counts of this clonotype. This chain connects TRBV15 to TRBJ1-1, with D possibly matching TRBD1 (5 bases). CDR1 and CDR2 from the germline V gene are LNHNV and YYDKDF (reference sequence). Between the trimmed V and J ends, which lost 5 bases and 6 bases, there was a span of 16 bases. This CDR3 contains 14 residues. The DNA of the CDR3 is TGTGCCACCAGCGGGCAGGGCGCAATCTCTGAAGCTTTCTTT. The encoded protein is CATSGQGAISEAFF.

CDR3 region: CASSRKASKREEAIQYF. DNA for the CDR3: TGTGCCAGCAGCCGTAAAGCCTCAAAGCGGGAGGAGGCCATTCAGTACTTC. The V and J genes are TRBV4-2 and TRBJ2-4; 9 bases are a match to TRBD2. With 4 bases clipped from V and 9 bases from J, the junction kept 16 bases outside the gene matches. The germline CDR1 and CDR2 sequences are LGHNA and YNFKEQ. CDR3 length: 17 amino acids.

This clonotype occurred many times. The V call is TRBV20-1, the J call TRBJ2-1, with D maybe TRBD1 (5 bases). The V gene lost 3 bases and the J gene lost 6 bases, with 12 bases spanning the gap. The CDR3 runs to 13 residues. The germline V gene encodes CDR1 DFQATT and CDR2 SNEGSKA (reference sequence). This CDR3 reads CSASTQVGNEQFF. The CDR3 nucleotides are TGCAGTGCTAGCACACAGGTGGGCAATGAGCAGTTCTTC.

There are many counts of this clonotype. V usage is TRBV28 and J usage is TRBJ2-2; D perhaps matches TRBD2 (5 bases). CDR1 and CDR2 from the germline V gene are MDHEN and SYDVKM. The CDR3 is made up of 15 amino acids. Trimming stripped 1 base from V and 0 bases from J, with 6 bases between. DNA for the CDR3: TGTGCCAGCAGTTTATCTAGCCCGAACACCGGGGAGCTGTTTTTT. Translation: CASSLSSPNTGELFF.

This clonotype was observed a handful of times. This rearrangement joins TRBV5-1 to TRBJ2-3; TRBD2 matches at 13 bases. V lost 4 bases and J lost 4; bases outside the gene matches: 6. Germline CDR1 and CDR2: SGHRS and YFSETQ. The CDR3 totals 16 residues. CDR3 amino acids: CASSAGLAGAADTQYF. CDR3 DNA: TGCGCCAGCAGCGCCGGACTAGCGGGAGCCGCAGATACGCAGTATTTT.

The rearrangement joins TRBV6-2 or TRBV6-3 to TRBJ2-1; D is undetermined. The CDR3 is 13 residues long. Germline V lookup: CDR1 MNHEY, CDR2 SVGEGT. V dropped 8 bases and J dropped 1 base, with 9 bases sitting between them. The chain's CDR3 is CASSRASYNEQFF. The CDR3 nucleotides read TGTGCCAGCTCGCGTGCTTCCTACAATGAGCAGTTCTTC.

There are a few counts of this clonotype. This chain's CDR3 is CATSDPRTDATDTQYF. CDR3 nucleotide sequence: TGTGCCACCAGTGATCCCCGGACAGACGCCACAGATACGCAGTATTTT. V and J are TRBV24-1 and TRBJ2-3; TRBD1 is a possible D gene (6 bases). V was shortened by 3 bases and J by 2 bases, with 14 bases between the two germline ends. Germline V gene lookup returns CDR1 KGHDR and CDR2 SFDVKD. This CDR3 has 16 residues.

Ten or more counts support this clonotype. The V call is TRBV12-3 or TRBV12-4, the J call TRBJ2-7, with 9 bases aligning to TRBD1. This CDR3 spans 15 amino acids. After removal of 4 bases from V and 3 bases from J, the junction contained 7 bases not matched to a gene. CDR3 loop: CASSSRTGDIYEQYF. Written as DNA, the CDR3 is TGTGCCAGCAGTTCCCGGACAGGGGATATCTACGAGCAGTACTTC.

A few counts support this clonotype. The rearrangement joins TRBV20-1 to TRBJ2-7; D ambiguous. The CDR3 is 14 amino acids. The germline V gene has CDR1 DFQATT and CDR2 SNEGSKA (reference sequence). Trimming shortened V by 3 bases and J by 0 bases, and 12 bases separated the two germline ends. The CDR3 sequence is CSASGVGYSYEQYF. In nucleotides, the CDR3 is TGCAGTGCTAGTGGGGTGGGGTACTCCTACGAGCAGTACTTC.

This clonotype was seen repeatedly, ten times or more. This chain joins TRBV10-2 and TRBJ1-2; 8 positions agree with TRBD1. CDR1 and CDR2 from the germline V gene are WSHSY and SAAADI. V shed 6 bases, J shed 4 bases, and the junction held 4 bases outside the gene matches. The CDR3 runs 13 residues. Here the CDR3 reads CASRRTGTYGYTF. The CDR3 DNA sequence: TGCGCCAGCAGACGGACAGGGACCTATGGCTACACCTTC.

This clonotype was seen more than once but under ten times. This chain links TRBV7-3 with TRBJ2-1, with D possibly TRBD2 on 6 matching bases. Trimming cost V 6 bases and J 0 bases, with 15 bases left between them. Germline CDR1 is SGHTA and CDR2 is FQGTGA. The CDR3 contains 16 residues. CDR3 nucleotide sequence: TGTGCCAGCAGTTATTGGAGGGCCAGCTCCTACAATGAGCAGTTCTTC. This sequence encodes CASSYWRASSYNEQFF.

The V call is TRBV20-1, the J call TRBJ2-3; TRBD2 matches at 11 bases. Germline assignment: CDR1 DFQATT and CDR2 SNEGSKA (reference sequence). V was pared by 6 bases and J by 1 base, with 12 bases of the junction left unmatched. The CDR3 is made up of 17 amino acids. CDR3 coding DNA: TGCAGTGCCTCTGACTCTCTAGCGGGAGGTGGCACAGATACGCAGTATTTT. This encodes CSASDSLAGGGTDTQYF.

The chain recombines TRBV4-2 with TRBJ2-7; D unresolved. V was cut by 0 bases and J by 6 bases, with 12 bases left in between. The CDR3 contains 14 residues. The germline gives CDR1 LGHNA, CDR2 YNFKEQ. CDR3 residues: CASSQEGPESEQYF. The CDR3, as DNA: TGTGCCAGCAGCCAAGAAGGACCGGAGAGCGAGCAGTACTTC.

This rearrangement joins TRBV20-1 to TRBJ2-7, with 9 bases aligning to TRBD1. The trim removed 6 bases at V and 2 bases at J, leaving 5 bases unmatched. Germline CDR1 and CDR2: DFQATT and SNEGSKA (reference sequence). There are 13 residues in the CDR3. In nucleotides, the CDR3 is TGCAGTGCCGGACAGGGGTCGCCCTACGAGCAGTACTTC. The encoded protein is CSAGQGSPYEQYF.

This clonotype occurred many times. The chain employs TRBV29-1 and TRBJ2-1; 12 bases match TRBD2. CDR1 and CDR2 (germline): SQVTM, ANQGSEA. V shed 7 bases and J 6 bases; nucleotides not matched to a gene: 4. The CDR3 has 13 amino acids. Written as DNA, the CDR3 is TGCAGCGGTAAGACTAGCGGGGGCAATGAGCAGTTCTTC. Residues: CSGKTSGGNEQFF.